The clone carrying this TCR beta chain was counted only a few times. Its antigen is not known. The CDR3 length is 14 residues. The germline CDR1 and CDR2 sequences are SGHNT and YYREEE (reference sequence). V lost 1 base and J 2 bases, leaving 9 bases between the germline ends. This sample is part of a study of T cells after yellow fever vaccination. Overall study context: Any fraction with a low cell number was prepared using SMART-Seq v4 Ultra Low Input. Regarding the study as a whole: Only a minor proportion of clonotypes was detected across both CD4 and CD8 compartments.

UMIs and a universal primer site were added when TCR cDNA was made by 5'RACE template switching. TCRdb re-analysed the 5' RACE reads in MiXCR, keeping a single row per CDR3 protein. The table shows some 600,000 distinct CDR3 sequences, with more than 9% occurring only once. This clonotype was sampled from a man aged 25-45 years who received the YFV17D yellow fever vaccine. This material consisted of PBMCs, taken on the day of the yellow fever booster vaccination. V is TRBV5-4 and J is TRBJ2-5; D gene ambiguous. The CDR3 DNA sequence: TGTGCCAGCAGCTTGAGTACGGATCAAGAGACCCAGTACTTC. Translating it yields CASSLSTDQETQYF.